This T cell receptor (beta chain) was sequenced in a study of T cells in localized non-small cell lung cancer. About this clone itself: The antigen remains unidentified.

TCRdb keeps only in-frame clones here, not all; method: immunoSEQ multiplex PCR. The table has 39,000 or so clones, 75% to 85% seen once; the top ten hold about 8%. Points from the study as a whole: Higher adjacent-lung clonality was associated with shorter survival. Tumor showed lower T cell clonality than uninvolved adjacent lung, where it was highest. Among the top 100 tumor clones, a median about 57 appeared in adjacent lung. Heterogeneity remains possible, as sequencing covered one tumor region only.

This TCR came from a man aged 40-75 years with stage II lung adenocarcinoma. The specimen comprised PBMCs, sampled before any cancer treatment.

In nucleotides, the CDR3 is TGTGCCAGTAACCGGGACGTTAACACAGATACGCAGTATTTT. This translates into CASNRDVNTDTQYF. The rearrangement links TRBV6-5 to TRBJ2-3; tentatively, D is TRBD1 or TRBD2 (5 bases each). The CDR3 consists of 14 residues. V was shortened by 9 bases and J by 2 bases, with 15 bases between the two germline ends. Germline V gene data show CDR1 as MNHEY and CDR2 as SVGAGI.